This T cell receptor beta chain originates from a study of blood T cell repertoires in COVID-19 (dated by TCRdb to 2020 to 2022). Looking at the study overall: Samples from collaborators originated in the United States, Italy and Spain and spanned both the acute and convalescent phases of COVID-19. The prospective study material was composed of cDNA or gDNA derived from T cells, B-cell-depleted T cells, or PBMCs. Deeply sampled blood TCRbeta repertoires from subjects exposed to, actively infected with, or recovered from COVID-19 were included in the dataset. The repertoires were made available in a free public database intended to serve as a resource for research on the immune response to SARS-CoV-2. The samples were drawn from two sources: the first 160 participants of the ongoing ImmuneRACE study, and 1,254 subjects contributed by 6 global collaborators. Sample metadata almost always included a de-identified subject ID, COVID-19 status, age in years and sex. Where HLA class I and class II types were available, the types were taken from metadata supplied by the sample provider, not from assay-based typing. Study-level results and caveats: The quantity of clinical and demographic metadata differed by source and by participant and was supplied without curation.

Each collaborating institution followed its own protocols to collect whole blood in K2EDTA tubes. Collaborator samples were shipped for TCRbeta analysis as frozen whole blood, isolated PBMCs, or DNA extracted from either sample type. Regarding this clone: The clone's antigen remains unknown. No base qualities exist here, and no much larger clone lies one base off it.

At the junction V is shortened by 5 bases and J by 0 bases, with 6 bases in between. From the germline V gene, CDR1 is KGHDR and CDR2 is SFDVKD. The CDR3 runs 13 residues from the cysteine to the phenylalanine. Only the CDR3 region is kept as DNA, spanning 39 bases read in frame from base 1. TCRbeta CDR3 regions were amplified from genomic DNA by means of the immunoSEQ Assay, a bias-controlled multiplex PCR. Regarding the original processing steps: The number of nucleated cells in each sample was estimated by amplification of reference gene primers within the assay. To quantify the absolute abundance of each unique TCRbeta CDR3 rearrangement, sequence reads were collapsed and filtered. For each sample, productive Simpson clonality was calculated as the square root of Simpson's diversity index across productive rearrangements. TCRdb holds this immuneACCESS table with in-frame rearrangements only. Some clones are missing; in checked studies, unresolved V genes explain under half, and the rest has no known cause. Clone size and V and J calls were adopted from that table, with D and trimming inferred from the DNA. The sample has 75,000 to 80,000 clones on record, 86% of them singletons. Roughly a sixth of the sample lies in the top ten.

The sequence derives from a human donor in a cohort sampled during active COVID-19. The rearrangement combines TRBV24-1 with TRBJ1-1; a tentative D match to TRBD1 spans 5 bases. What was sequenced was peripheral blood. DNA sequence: TGTGCCACCAGTGCAGGGTTGAACACTGAAGCTTTCTTT. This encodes CATSAGLNTEAFF.